Reported below is one T cell receptor (beta chain). The antigen is undetermined. Assay: immunoSEQ multiplex PCR; the TCRdb copy retains only in-frame clones and omits some. The table shows approximately 86,000 clones, with approximately 89% occurring only once. This record belongs to a study of T cell repertoires and HLA-DP antigens. Study observations and caveats: Clones undetected before culture averaged roughly 40% against one allele and roughly 53% against the other.

The CDR3 is 15 residues long. Germline V gives CDR1 SGHKS, CDR2 YYEKEE (reference sequence). Trimming cost V 1 base and J 1 base, with 11 bases left between them. The clonotype comes from a man between 45 and 60 years old in good health and CMV-seronegative. V and J are TRBV5-5 and TRBJ2-5; no firm D call. The sample consisted of CD4+ T cells from PBMCs. CDR3 sequence reads: CASSLSSGTQETQYF. CDR3 sequence (DNA): TGTGCCAGCAGCTTGTCGTCGGGCACCCAAGAGACCCAGTACTTC.